A single sample is the source of the 22 T cell receptor beta chains below, sequenced in a study of kidney transplant recipient with SARS-CoV-2 infection. From the reads, TCRdb called clonotypes with MiXCR, one entry per CDR3 protein. The sample holds approximately 250,000 distinct CDR3 sequences, under 30% seen once. Source: a blood sample, taken at baseline and between days 110 and 120 from a kidney transplant recipient. These receptors were taken from a male patient aged 25 to 39 who had COVID-19 and was a kidney transplant recipient. Some T cells may be transferred from the graft donor.

Points on this clonotype: An end of the junction does not agree with germline; a read error may underlie this. V and J are TRBV5-1 and TRBJ2-1; the D is unclear. The germline V gene has CDR1 SGHRS and CDR2 YFSETQ. The CDR3 runs 16 residues. CDR3 in DNA: TGCACCAGCAGCCCCTACCTGTCCGGGCCCTACAATGAGCAGTTCTTC. Its protein product is CTSSPYLSGPYNEQFF.

Comment on this clonotype: This may stem from a read error, because a much larger clone lies one nucleotide away. The gene calls are TRBV10-3 and TRBJ2-7; 8 bases match TRBD1. CDR1 ENHRY and CDR2 SYGVKD come from the germline V gene. This CDR3 has 15 residues. The J segment lost 5 bases and the V segment lost 6 bases, leaving 12 bases of the junction unmatched. CDR3 sequence reads: CAISEPGQVNNEQYF. The DNA of the CDR3 is TGTGCCATCAGCGAGCCGGGACAGGTTAACAACGAGCAGTACTTC.

With regard to this clonotype: A much larger clone lies one base from this, so it may be a read error. The chain has TRBV9 and TRBJ1-2, with D unresolved. Looked up from germline, CDR1 is SGDLS and CDR2 is YYNGEE. Trimming removed 4 bases from V and 5 bases from J, with 9 bases in between. The CDR3 has 12 residues. The chain's CDR3 is CASSIGWYGYTF. CDR3 sequence (DNA): TGTGCCAGCAGCATAGGGTGGTATGGCTACACCTTC.

This clonotype was seen ten or more times. V usage is TRBV13 and J usage is TRBJ2-2; tentatively, D is TRBD2 (5 bases). The CDR3 is 12 residues long. With 0 bases removed from V and 14 bases from J, the gap between germline ends came to 10 bases. Germline V gives CDR1 PRHDT, CDR2 FYEKMQ (reference sequence). The CDR3 reads CASSLGRGVLFF. CDR3 DNA: TGTGCCAGCAGCTTAGGCCGGGGAGTACTGTTTTTT.

This clonotype was counted many times. The V and J genes are TRBV3-1 and TRBJ1-1; D uncertain. Germline CDR1 reads LGHDT; CDR2 reads YNNKEL (reference sequence). The V end lost 5 bases, the J end lost 4 bases, and 23 bases lay between the germline ends. The CDR3 length is 17 residues. CDR3 sequence: CASSGIRPISIRTEAFF. CDR3 coding DNA: TGTGCCAGCAGCGGAATTCGTCCCATTTCAATTCGCACTGAAGCTTTCTTT.

This clonotype was seen ten or more times. The genes are TRBV7-6 and TRBJ1-2; D is undetermined. The V end lost 5 bases, the J end lost 8 bases, and 15 bases lay between the germline ends. CDR1 and CDR2 from the germline V gene are SGHVS and FNYEAQ. CDR3 length: 13 amino acids. Here the CDR3 reads CASSLGLEDGYTF. CDR3 DNA sequence: TGTGCCAGCAGCCTCGGCCTGGAAGACGGCTACACCTTC.

As concerns this clonotype: A much larger clone is a single base away; this may be a read error. This chain joins TRBV4-2 and TRBJ1-4; D gene uncertain. The CDR3 sequence is 15 residues long. Germline-derived CDR1 and CDR2 are LGHNA and YNFKEQ. The CDR3 nucleotides are TGTGCCAGCGGCCAACGTATGGCTGGAAATGAAAAACTGTTTTTT. Translation gives CASGQRMAGNEKLFF.

This clonotype appeared a few times. The gene calls are TRBV4-2 and TRBJ1-1, with D possibly TRBD1 on 6 matching bases. Germline V lookup: CDR1 LGHNA, CDR2 YNFKEQ. The CDR3 consists of 16 residues. Trimming left V 1 base short and J 4 bases short, with 16 bases between. CDR3 nucleotides: TGTGCCAGCAGCCAAGGGGGGGGGGCGTGGAGCACTGAAGCTTTCTTT. Amino acids: CASSQGGGAWSTEAFF.

This clonotype was picked up many times. The CDR3 loop is CASSHRDYLYEQYF. Here the CDR3 DNA reads TGTGCCAGCAGCCACAGGGATTACCTTTACGAGCAGTACTTC. The chain uses TRBV5-6 and TRBJ2-7, with a tentative D call TRBD1 (6 bases). Trimming took off 4 bases at V and 4 bases at J, with 15 bases between the two ends. Germline CDR1 reads SGHDT; CDR2 reads YYEEEE. The CDR3 spans 14 residues.

Regarding this clonotype: A read error may explain this, as a much larger clone is one base away. The chain joins TRBV2 to TRBJ1-2, with D possibly TRBD1 on 5 matching bases. The CDR3 extends over 15 amino acids. Trimming stripped 3 bases from V and 3 bases from J, with 14 bases between. Germline CDR1 reads SNHLY; CDR2 reads FYNNEI. The CDR3 DNA reads TGTGCCAGCAGTGAGGACATCGGAACGGACTATGGCTACACCTTC. Residues: CASSEDIGTDYGYTF. Complete variable domain (other parts from reference TRBV2 and TRBJ1-2): EPEVTQTPSHQVTQMGQEVILRCVPISNHLYFYWYRQILGQKVEFLVSFYNNEISEKSEIFDDQFSVERPDGSNFTLKIRSTKLEDSAMYFCASSEDIGTDYGYTFGSGTRLTVV.

In this sample, this clonotype turned up many times. The chain links TRBV6-5 to TRBJ2-1, with TRBD2 matching over 9 bases. The V gene's germline CDR1 is MNHEY and CDR2 SVGAGI. Trimming took 6 bases from V and 6 from J; bases not matched to a gene: 3. CDR3 length: 13 amino acids. The CDR3 loop reads CASRGLALNEQFF. The CDR3 DNA reads as TGTGCCAGCAGGGGACTAGCTCTCAATGAGCAGTTCTTC.

This clonotype has at least ten counts. The chain carries TRBV5-3 and TRBJ1-2; D is uncertain. TRBV5-3 has ORF status, its function being uncertain. The CDR3 extends over 16 amino acids. Trimming pared 7 bases from V and 4 bases from J, leaving 23 bases between. The CDR3 is CARRALVVRKTYGYTF. CDR3 in DNA: TGTGCCAGACGCGCCCTAGTGGTGAGAAAGACCTATGGCTACACCTTC.

This clonotype has a count of ten or more. The J gene is TRBJ2-7, the V gene TRBV7-8; D remains ambiguous. The CDR3 covers 18 residues. V was cut by 1 base and J by 2 bases, with 21 bases left in between. The germline V gene has CDR1 SGHVS and CDR2 FQNEAQ. The CDR3 nucleotides read TGTGCCAGCAGCTTAGATTCCTACTCCCGTAGATCCCCCTACGAGCAGTACTTC. Its protein is CASSLDSYSRRSPYEQYF.

The genes are TRBV15 and TRBJ1-2, with D perhaps TRBD1 (6 bases). This CDR3 has 17 residues. The V end lost 3 bases, the J end lost 2 bases, and 19 bases lay between the germline ends. Germline V gene lookup returns CDR1 LNHNV and CDR2 YYDKDF (reference sequence). The DNA of the CDR3 is TGTGCCACCAGCAGTCCGGGAGAGGGGGTTGTGAACTATGGCTACACCTTC. Protein: CATSSPGEGVVNYGYTF.

This clonotype was counted at least ten times. CDR3 nucleotide sequence: TGTGCCACCAGCAGAAATGGGGGGCCTCAGCCCCAGCATTTT. Translated, it gives CATSRNGGPQPQHF. The V and J genes are TRBV15 and TRBJ1-5, with a possible D match to TRBD1 (6 bases). This CDR3 spans 14 amino acids. The V end was cut by 2 bases, the J end by 6 bases, with 11 bases between. Germline V gene sequence: CDR1 LNHNV, CDR2 YYDKDF (reference sequence). Filled out from reference TRBV15 and TRBJ1-5, the complete variable domain reads DAMVIQNPRYQVTQFGKPVTLSCSQTLNHNVMYWYQQKSSQAPKLLFHYYDKDFNNEADTPDNFQSRRPNTSFCFLDIRSPGLGDTAMYLCATSRNGGPQPQHFGDGTRLSIL.

This clonotype was found many times. The chain uses TRBV27 and TRBJ1-6; D is perhaps TRBD1 (5 bases). Trimming removed 3 bases from V and 11 bases from J, with 8 bases in between. Germline CDR1 is MNHEY and CDR2 is SMNVEV (reference sequence). The CDR3 totals 12 residues. CDR3 amino acids: CASSFQGTPLHF. The CDR3 DNA reads as TGTGCCAGCAGTTTCCAGGGAACACCCCTCCACTTT.

The rearrangement uses TRBV2 and TRBJ1-1, with 8 bases matching TRBD1. From germline, CDR1 is SNHLY and CDR2 FYNNEI. CDR3 length equals 12 residues. V trimming: 6 bases; J trimming: 10 bases; junction bases outside the gene matches: 7. The CDR3 DNA follows: TGTGCCAGCAGCGCAGGGGGCTTAGTAGCTTTCTTT. It specifies CASSAGGLVAFF.

This clonotype was seen repeatedly, ten times or more. This chain joins TRBV24-1 and TRBJ1-2; D is ambiguous. There are 17 residues in the CDR3. V gave up 6 bases and J gave up 4 bases, with 23 bases separating them. The germline CDR1 and CDR2 sequences are KGHDR and SFDVKD. CDR3: CATSKRTSTRKTYGYTF. Here the CDR3 DNA reads TGTGCCACCAGTAAAAGGACTAGTACCAGAAAGACCTATGGCTACACCTTC.

The sample holds many counts of this clonotype. The rearrangement joins TRBV2 to TRBJ1-4, with a weak D call TRBD1 (5 bases). V lost 6 bases, J lost 8 bases, and 10 bases lay in between. The CDR3 totals 12 residues. The V gene's germline CDR1 is SNHLY and CDR2 FYNNEI. CDR3 residues: CASSAGIEKLFF. The CDR3 DNA is TGTGCCAGCAGCGCAGGGATAGAAAAACTGTTTTTT.

A note on this clonotype: Because it lacks the conserved phenylalanine or tryptophan at the end, this CDR3 is likely a read error. The rearrangement uses TRBV3-1 and TRBJ1-2; D unclear. V lost 5 bases and J 4 bases, leaving 23 bases between the germline ends. This CDR3 has 17 amino acids. Germline V gene data show CDR1 as LGHDT and CDR2 as YNNKEL (reference sequence). In DNA form, the CDR3 reads TGTGCCAGCAGCGTACGAAGCACCCTTCGAAAGACCTATGGCTACACCCTC. This encodes CASSVRSTLRKTYGYTL.

In regard to this clonotype: It may be a read error: a sequence one base away is much more abundant. The chain couples TRBV5-1 to TRBJ1-2, with D possibly being TRBD1 (6 bases). The CDR3 is 15 amino acids. Germline V lookup: CDR1 SGHRS, CDR2 YFSETQ. This CDR3 reads CARSGGGGLSYGYTF. The CDR3 coding sequence is TGCGCCCGCAGCGGGGGCGGGGGTCTCTCCTATGGCTACACCTTC.

This clonotype came up a few times. The rearrangement links TRBV5-1 to TRBJ2-1; D may be TRBD1 (6 bases). This CDR3 region has 12 residues. CDR1 and CDR2 from the germline V gene are SGHRS and YFSETQ. V lost 4 bases, J lost 14 bases, and 16 bases lay in between. CDR3 coding DNA: TGCGCCAGCAGCATGGATGCAGGGGCTGAGTTCTTC. Protein: CASSMDAGAEFF.